What follows are 2 T cell receptor beta chains derived from one specimen sequenced in a study of blood T cell repertoires in COVID-19. The method was immunoSEQ multiplex PCR; TCRdb's version includes in-frame clones alone and lacks a portion of them. The sample consists of 55,000 to 80,000 clones, approximately 82% of them appearing once. The sequenced sample was peripheral blood. These TCRs come from an elderly woman with acute or convalescent COVID-19.

V is TRBV27 and J is TRBJ1-1; a possible D gene is TRBD1 (6 bases). The length of the CDR3 is 13 residues. V lost 1 base and J lost 5, with 8 bases in between. Germline CDR1 is MNHEY and CDR2 is SMNVEV (reference sequence). CDR3 sequence reads: CASSLWGQTEAFF. The CDR3 bases are TGTGCCAGCAGTTTATGGGGGCAGACTGAAGCTTTCTTT.

The CDR3 nucleotides are TGTGCCAGCAGCATAGACAGGGGGGGTGGCTACACCTTC. Amino acid sequence: CASSIDRGGGYTF. The J gene is TRBJ1-2, the V gene TRBV7-3, with TRBD1 matching over 9 bases. From germline, CDR1 is SGHTA and CDR2 FQGTGA. V shed 5 bases and J 7 bases; nucleotides not matched to a gene: 5. The CDR3 sequence is 13 residues long.